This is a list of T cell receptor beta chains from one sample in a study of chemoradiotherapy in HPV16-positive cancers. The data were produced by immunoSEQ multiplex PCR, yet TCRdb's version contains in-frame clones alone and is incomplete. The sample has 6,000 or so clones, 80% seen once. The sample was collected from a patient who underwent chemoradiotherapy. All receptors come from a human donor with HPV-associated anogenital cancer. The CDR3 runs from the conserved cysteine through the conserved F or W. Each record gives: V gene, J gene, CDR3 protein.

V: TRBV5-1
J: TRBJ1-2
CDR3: CASSTDSGTKFYGYTF

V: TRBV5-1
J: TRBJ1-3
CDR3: CASSPGRASGNTIYF

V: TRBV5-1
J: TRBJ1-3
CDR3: CASSLGPGRRNTIYF

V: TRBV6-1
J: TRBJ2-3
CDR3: CASRFRFADTQYF

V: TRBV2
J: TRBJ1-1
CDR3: CASSSYEQGEAFF

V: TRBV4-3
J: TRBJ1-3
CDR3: CASSYSRQGASGNTIYF

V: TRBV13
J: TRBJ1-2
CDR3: CASRLGSLVAGGYTF

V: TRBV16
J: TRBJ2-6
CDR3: CASSHGLAGSSGANVLTF

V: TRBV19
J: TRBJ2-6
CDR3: CASSMGPRAGANVLTF

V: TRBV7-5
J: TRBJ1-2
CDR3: CARSTPRQGGGYTF

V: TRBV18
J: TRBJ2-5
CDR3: CASSPGLQETQYF

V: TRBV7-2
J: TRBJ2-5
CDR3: CASTLAGGWQETQYF

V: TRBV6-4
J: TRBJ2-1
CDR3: CASRDTSGRYWEQFF

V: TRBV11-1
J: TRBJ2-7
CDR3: CASSLGTGPNEQYF

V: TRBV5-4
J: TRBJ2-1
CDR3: CASTLPRGSYNEQFF

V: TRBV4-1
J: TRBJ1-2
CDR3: CASSQSRALYGYTF

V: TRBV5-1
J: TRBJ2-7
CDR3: CASSFKAQTNRFSPYEQYF

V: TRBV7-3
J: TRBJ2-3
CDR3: CASSPTNGRARTDTQYF

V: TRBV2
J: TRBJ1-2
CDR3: CASSEDRGHLSKSGYTF

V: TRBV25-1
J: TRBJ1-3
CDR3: CASSGGALGRSGNTIYF

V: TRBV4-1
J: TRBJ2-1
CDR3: CASSQGAGGRNEQFF

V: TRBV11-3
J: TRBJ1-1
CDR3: CASAAGGPEAFF

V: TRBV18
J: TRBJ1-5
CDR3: CASSPPAAGNQPQHF

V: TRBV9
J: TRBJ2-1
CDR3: CASSTVAGGLRFTYNEQFF

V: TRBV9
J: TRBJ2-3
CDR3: CASSTGRGLAGADPMRTDTQYF

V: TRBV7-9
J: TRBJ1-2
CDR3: CASSLVEGAGYTF

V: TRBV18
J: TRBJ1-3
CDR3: CASSLSQQGYGNTIYF

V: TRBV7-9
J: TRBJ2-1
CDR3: CASSLGSAGLNEQFF

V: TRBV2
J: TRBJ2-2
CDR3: CASGGDRTFTGELFF

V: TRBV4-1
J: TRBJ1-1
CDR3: CASSHIDRDAEAFF

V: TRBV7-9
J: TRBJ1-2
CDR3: CASTEGDARDSYGYTF

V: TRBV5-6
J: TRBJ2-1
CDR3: CASLAGRTYNEQFF

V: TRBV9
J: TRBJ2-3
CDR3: CASSVDFSVRYF

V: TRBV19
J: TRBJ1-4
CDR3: CASGDRGLQELFF

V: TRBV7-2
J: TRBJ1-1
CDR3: CASSLERPGRQAEAFF

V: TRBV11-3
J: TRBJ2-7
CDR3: CASSWEKAGGTYEQYF

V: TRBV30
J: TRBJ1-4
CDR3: CAWDEGFGTEKLFF

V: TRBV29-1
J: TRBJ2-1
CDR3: CSVYIWAAFRGEQFF

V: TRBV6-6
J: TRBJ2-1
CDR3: CASSPTGRKFYNEQFF

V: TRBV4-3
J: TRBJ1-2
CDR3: CASSQGGFGYTF

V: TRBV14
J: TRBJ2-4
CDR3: CASSRAAGGNIQYF

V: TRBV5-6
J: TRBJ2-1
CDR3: CASSFLQGYNEQFF

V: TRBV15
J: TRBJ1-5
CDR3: CATSRGWTGDDQPQHF

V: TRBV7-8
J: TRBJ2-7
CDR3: CASSQTTGGLNEQYF

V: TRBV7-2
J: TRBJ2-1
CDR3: CASSLAGLGGDEQFF

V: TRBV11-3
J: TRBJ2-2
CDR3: CASSLSHGGAGELFF

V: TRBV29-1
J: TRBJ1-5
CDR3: CSVLGQGGNQPQHF

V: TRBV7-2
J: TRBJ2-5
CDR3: CASRRDRGETQYF

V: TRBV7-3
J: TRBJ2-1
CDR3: CASSLGVSGGSYNEQFF

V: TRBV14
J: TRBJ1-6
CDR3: CASSKQTGWDSPLHF